Shown below are 9 T cell receptor beta chains from a single sample sequenced in a study of Graves' ophthalmopathy and Graves' hyperthyroidism. Amplified TCR beta CDR3 regions were obtained using RNA transcripts as template. Second-round multiplex PCR came after first-round RT-PCR with HTBI primers. Using its own MiXCR run on the multiplex PCR reads, TCRdb lists one record per CDR3 protein. The table shows more than 300,000 distinct CDR3 sequences, with 15% occurring only once. The sequencing sample was made of peripheral blood. These receptors all stem from a woman aged 18-35 years with stable Graves' hyperthyroidism.

In the case of this clonotype: Just one base apart from a much larger clone, this may be a read error. The chain combines TRBV2 with TRBJ2-7, with 7 bases matching TRBD2. The CDR3 has 14 amino acids. The germline V gene encodes CDR1 SNHLY and CDR2 FYNNEI. Here the CDR3 reads CASSEERGSYEHYF. The CDR3 DNA sequence: TGTGCCAGCAGTGAAGAGCGGGGCTCCTACGAGCACTACTTC. Full variable domain (missing parts from reference TRBV2 and TRBJ2-7): EPEVTQTPSHQVTQMGQEVILRCVPISNHLYFYWYRQILGQKVEFLVSFYNNEISEKSEIFDDQFSVERPDGSNFTLKIRSTKLEDSAMYFCASSEERGSYEHYFGPGTRLTVT.

This clonotype has a count of ten or more. The gene calls are TRBV28 and TRBJ2-5; D gene ambiguous. Trimming took off 6 bases at V and 5 bases at J, with 13 bases between the two ends. CDR3 size: 13 residues. Per germline, CDR1 MDHEN and CDR2 SYDVKM. CDR3 in amino acids: CASSSQVQETQYF. The CDR3 DNA reads TGTGCCAGCAGCTCCCAGGTTCAGGAGACCCAGTACTTC.

This clonotype was observed many times. The V call is TRBV6-5, the J call TRBJ1-1; no clear D gene. This CDR3 comprises 14 residues. V was pared by 2 bases and J by 1 base, with 8 bases between. CDR1 MNHEY and CDR2 SVGAGI come from the germline V gene. The CDR3 loop is CASSYGGGNTEAFF. The CDR3 DNA follows: TGTGCCAGCAGTTACGGTGGCGGGAACACTGAAGCTTTCTTT.

This clonotype has a handful of counts. This sequence joins TRBV28 and TRBJ1-3; a weak D match, TRBD1 (6 bases). The ends were cut back, 3 bases at V and 0 bases at J, with 9 bases in the middle. The CDR3 extends over 15 amino acids. Germline V CDR1 and CDR2: MDHEN, SYDVKM. CDR3 DNA: TGTGCCAGCAGTTTCACGGGGGCCTCTGGAAACACCATATATTTT. Its protein product is CASSFTGASGNTIYF.

V gene TRBV7-8 combines with J gene TRBJ2-5, with D possibly being TRBD2 (7 bases). CDR3 length: 13 amino acids. CDR1 is SGHVS, CDR2 FQNEAQ, per germline. The V and J ends lost 4 bases and 5 bases respectively, with 11 bases between them. The CDR3, as DNA: TGTGCCAGCAGCTCCCGGGGGGCTGAGACCCAGTACTTC. Translation gives CASSSRGAETQYF.

This clonotype has at least ten counts. V usage is TRBV29-1 and J usage is TRBJ2-7; 7 bases map to TRBD1. Germline CDR1 is SQVTM and CDR2 is ANQGSEA. Losses at the gene ends were 6 bases for V and 1 base for J; bases not matched to a gene: 9. The CDR3 is made up of 14 amino acids. Here the CDR3 DNA reads TGCAGCGTACCCCAGGGACAGAAGTCCTACGAGCAGTACTTC. It translates to CSVPQGQKSYEQYF.

This chain joins TRBV27 and TRBJ1-1; unclear D gene. Trimming removed 5 bases from V and 0 bases from J, with 22 bases in between. Germline loops: CDR1 MNHEY, CDR2 SMNVEV (reference sequence). The CDR3 is 18 residues long. The CDR3 reads CASSPTTWKFLLNTEAFF. The CDR3 DNA is TGTGCCAGCAGTCCCACGACGTGGAAGTTTCTCCTGAACACTGAAGCTTTCTTT.

This clonotype occurred many times. The chain carries TRBV12-5 and TRBJ2-2; TRBD1 matches 8 bases. Germline-derived CDR1 and CDR2 are LGHNT and FRNRAP. V was pared by 3 bases and J by 5 bases, with 5 bases of the junction left unmatched. The CDR3 sequence is 15 residues long. The CDR3, as DNA: TGTGCTAGTGGTTTTTTCCGGACAGGGACCGGGGAGCTGTTTTTT. It is translated as CASGFFRTGTGELFF.

In its sample, this clonotype was seen many times. The rearrangement joins TRBV5-1 to TRBJ1-6; 7 nucleotides line up with TRBD1. CDR1 is SGHRS and CDR2 is YFSETQ in the germline V gene. This CDR3 has 16 amino acids. V lost 5 bases to trimming and J lost 10 bases; unmatched junction nucleotides: 15. In DNA form, the CDR3 reads TGCGCCAGCAGACCACAGACAGGGACGGGTACGTCACCCCTCCACTTT. Amino acids: CASRPQTGTGTSPLHF.